The sequence of this TCR beta chain was determined in a study of cytomegalovirus exposure and HLA in healthy donors. PCR involved 60 Vbeta and 13 Jbeta primers. Repertoires were generated with immunoSEQ multiplex PCR, while TCRdb's copy carries only in-frame clones and drops some. The table includes about 160,000 clones, around 76% detected once. The CDR3 contains 10 residues. Germline CDR1 SGDLS, CDR2 YYNGEE. Trimming stripped 3 bases from V and 11 bases from J, with 8 bases between. Material: PBMCs. J is TRBJ1-1 and V is TRBV9; D remains unclear. This clonotype originated in a man between 40 and 49 years old in good health and CMV-seropositive. This CDR3 is CASSAPSAFF. The CDR3 DNA is TGTGCCAGCAGCGCCCCCTCGGCTTTCTTT. Full variable domain (rest looked up from reference TRBV9 and TRBJ1-1): DSGVTQTPKHLITATGQRVTLRCSPRSGDLSVYWYQQSLDQGLQFLIQYYNGEERAKGNILERFSAQQFPDLHSELNLSSLELGDSALYFCASSAPSAFFGQGTRLTVV.